This T cell receptor (beta chain) appears in the sequencing data of a study of memory CD4+ T cells and cytomegalovirus serostatus (dated by TCRdb to about 2019). At the level of the whole study: A total of roughly 33 healthy Belgian adults, of whom 9 were CMV seropositive and 24 were CMV seronegative, were included in the cohort. To replicate a published TCR-based CMV serostatus classifier, the study sequenced CD4+ memory TCRbeta repertoires from a Belgian cohort whose cytomegalovirus serostatus was known.

Broad study findings and their caveats: Of about 180 previously reported CMV-associated TCRbeta sequences, 60 to 85 appeared in the CD4+ memory repertoires, each in one to five individuals. Only CD4+CD45RO+ memory cells were sequenced, in contrast to the original study, which included naive and memory CD4+ and CD8+ populations. For CMV serostatus prediction, a median bootstrapped AUC of approximately 0.95 was reached with the original framework, and a median bootstrapped AUC of roughly 0.9 was reached with a US-trained random forest. The results were interpreted as suggesting that the CMV-associated TCR signature is mostly present in the CD4+ memory repertoire. On the Belgian cohort, the classifier built on the original framework reached a median bootstrapped AUC of about 0.95, with a 95% CI of 0.76-1.00.

V and J lose 2 bases and 7 bases, and a span of 9 bases separates them. CDR1 SGHTA and CDR2 FQGNSA were looked up in the germline V gene. The cysteine opens and the phenylalanine closes a CDR3 of 13 amino acids. CDR3 DNA is the only sequence kept; it has 39 bases, read in frame from the first base. A FACSAria II was used to sort memory CD4+ T cells, defined as single viable CD3+CD4+CD8-CD45RO+ cells. CMV serostatus was determined using a Roche Elecsys assay that detects serum IgG against CMV pp150, pp28, p38 and p52. Following thawing, total CD4+ T cells were enriched through positive selection using CD4 magnetic microbeads. The samples came from a separate study whose specific focus was interrogating the CD4+ T cell memory repertoire. Peripheral blood mononuclear cells were isolated and cryopreserved according to standard operating procedures, and serum was kept at -80 degrees C. Staining used CD3-PerCP (BW264/56), CD4-APC (RPA-T4), CD45RO-PE (UCHT1) and CD8-Pacific Orange (3B5) antibodies, with Sytox blue excluding non-viable cells.

This clone has more than one count but fewer than ten. Its antigen is still unknown. No clone much larger than this one lies a single base away; base qualities are absent. The Quick-DNA Microprep Kit was used to extract genomic DNA from the sorted cells. Amplification of TCRbeta DNA was done with the immunoSEQ hsTCRbeta kit, following the protocol from the manufacturer. An Illumina MiSeq instrument was used to sequence the TCRbeta libraries. As for the authors' bioinformatics: After out-of-frame sequences were removed, 2,204,828 distinct TCRbeta sequences remained, averaging roughly 67,000 per individual. Each individual was scored by the count of roughly 160 previously reported CMV-associated TCRbeta sequences and the total productive distinct TCRbeta count. A beta-binomial model was reimplemented in Python, and random forests from scikit-learn, run with default parameters, were trained on data from the US cohort. On the Belgian cohort, classifier performance was reported as the median AUC, along with percentile confidence intervals, across 10,000 bootstrap iterations. TCRdb re-hosts the immuneACCESS table, in-frame sequences only. Its copies lack some clones; in the studies checked, an unresolved V gene accounts for under half of them, and the cause for the rest is not known. V and J calls and clone size are those listed in that table; D and trimming were worked out from the DNA. The sample data list tens of thousands of clones, and around four fifths of these were observed just once. Approximately 0.6% of the sample is in the top ten clones.

Sequencing was performed on memory CD4+ T cells from blood. The chain joins TRBV7-2 to TRBJ2-1; a weak D assignment points to TRBD2 (5 bases agree). The clonotype comes from an adult in good health and CMV-seronegative. The CDR3 protein is CASSLRRGNEQFF. The DNA is TGTGCCAGCAGCTTACGTCGAGGGAATGAGCAGTTCTTC.